Below are 8 T cell receptor beta chains sequenced from a single sample in a study of blood T cell repertoires in COVID-19. Generated by immunoSEQ multiplex PCR, the TCRdb table keeps only in-frame clones and is missing some. The sample yields fewer than 150,000 clones, roughly 84% seen once. Sequencing used peripheral blood. The receptors stem from a human donor in a cohort sampled during active COVID-19.

The rearrangement links TRBV24-1 to TRBJ2-4; D is uncertain. This CDR3 spans 13 amino acids. In germline, CDR1 is KGHDR, CDR2 SFDVKD. Trimming took 4 bases from V and 0 from J, leaving 3 bases between them. The DNA for the CDR3 is TGTGCCACCAGTGACGGAGCCAAAAACATTCAGTACTTC. It is translated as CATSDGAKNIQYF.

V usage is TRBV18 and J usage is TRBJ2-1; 10 bases map to TRBD2. The germline CDR1 and CDR2 sequences are KGHSH and LQKENI. V lost 4 bases to trimming and J lost 8 bases; unmatched junction nucleotides: 5. The CDR3 spans 14 residues. Here the CDR3 reads CASSLTSGEDEQFF. CDR3 nucleotides: TGTGCCAGCTCACTTACTAGCGGGGAGGATGAGCAGTTCTTC. Variable domain in full (rest from reference TRBV18 and TRBJ2-1): NAGVMQNPRHLVRRRGQEARLRCSPMKGHSHVYWYRQLPEEGLKFMVYLQKENIIDESGMPKERFSAEFPKEGPSILRIQQVVRGDSAAYFCASSLTSGEDEQFFGPGTRLTVL.

The CDR3, as DNA: TGTGCCAGCAGCTTAGGACTAGCGGGGGGAAATGAGCAGTTCTTC. Residues: CASSLGLAGGNEQFF. The V call is TRBV11-3, the J call TRBJ2-1; 13 bases match TRBD2. CDR1 and CDR2 (germline): SGHNT, YENEEA. The CDR3 has 15 amino acids. V shed 1 base and J 7 bases; nucleotides not matched to a gene: 1.

The V gene is TRBV6-6, the J gene TRBJ2-3; no clear D gene. The germline gives CDR1 MNHNY, CDR2 SVGAGI (reference sequence). CDR3 length equals 11 residues. Deletions cut 7 bases from V and 2 bases from J, with 4 bases between. The CDR3 DNA sequence: TGTGCCAGCACTACCACAGATACGCAGTATTTT. Translated, it gives CASTTTDTQYF.

V is TRBV5-6 and J is TRBJ1-6; 9 bases match TRBD1. Germline CDR1 and CDR2: SGHDT and YYEEEE. The CDR3 loop spans 16 amino acids. V trimming: 2 bases; J trimming: 7 bases; junction bases outside the gene matches: 7. DNA of the CDR3: TGTGCCAGCAGCTTAGGACAGGGGCGACGAAATTCACCCCTCCACTTT. The encoded protein is CASSLGQGRRNSPLHF.

The V and J genes are TRBV18 and TRBJ1-1; 8 bases agree with TRBD1. Trimming at V came to 9 bases and at J to 1 base, leaving 7 bases not matched to a gene. The CDR3 contains 14 residues. CDR1 and CDR2 (germline): KGHSH, LQKENI. The CDR3 loop is CASTGGAGNTEAFF. CDR3 sequence (DNA): TGTGCCAGTACAGGGGGGGCCGGGAACACTGAAGCTTTCTTT.

V is TRBV10-3 and J is TRBJ2-7, with TRBD2 as a possible D gene (5 bases). The CDR3 has 13 amino acids. Germline CDR1 ENHRY, CDR2 SYGVKD. The germline V and J ends were trimmed by 10 bases and 0 bases, with 13 bases remaining between them. In DNA, the CDR3 is TGTGCCACCTCCGGGAAGCCCTCCTACGAGCAGTACTTC. Protein sequence: CATSGKPSYEQYF.

CDR3 protein: CASSDRGTGYFGYTF. The CDR3 region has the DNA TGTGCCAGTAGTGATCGCGGGACAGGGTATTTCGGCTACACCTTC. The chain couples TRBV19 to TRBJ1-2, with TRBD1 identical over 9 bases. The J segment lost 8 bases and the V segment lost 5 bases, leaving 12 bases of the junction unmatched. Looked up from germline, CDR1 is LNHDA and CDR2 is SQIVND (reference sequence). The CDR3 runs to 15 residues.